The clone carrying this T cell receptor (beta chain) was counted many times. After removal of 6 bases from V and 7 bases from J, the junction contained 6 bases not matched to a gene. CDR1 and CDR2 (germline): LNHDA, SQIVND (reference sequence). The CDR3 is 13 residues long. The data were obtained in a study of T cells of healthy individuals. Using its own MiXCR run on the 5' RACE reads, TCRdb lists one record per CDR3 protein. The data hold 40,000 to 65,000 distinct CDR3 sequences, with under 15% observed a single time. This chain uses TRBV19 with TRBJ2-1; TRBD1 agrees at 7 bases. This TCR was sampled from a human donor in good health. This CDR3 reads CASSSGTDNEQFF. CDR3 DNA: TGTGCCAGTAGCTCCGGGACAGATAATGAGCAGTTCTTC.